This TCR beta chain stems from a study of T cell responses to AZD1222 COVID-19 vaccine. Study results and caveats: The CD4 TCRs associated with vaccination extended across spike and predominated at 160-218 and 743-854. Nearly half of unique spike-specific TCRs reportedly avoided B.1.351 and B.1.1.7 mutated regions. Baseline serology detected seropositivity in only six AZD1222 recipients. The donor cohort was predominantly white British with a female majority, and clonal diversity may have been underestimated.

The assay was immunoSEQ multiplex PCR, and TCRdb's table has in-frame clones only and misses some. The table lists some 63,000 clones, roughly nine tenths of them singletons. As for this clone: Its target is not known.

Germline lookup yields CDR1 LGHDT and CDR2 YNNKEL (reference sequence). V was pared by 0 bases and J by 7 bases, with 10 bases between. The CDR3 covers 14 residues. The specimen was peripheral blood, collected 28 days after the second AZD1222 dose. This clonotype was obtained from an adult who received the AZD1222 COVID-19 vaccine. The chain carries TRBV3-1 (or the pseudogene TRBV3-2) and TRBJ1-5; D unclear. CDR3 amino acids: CASSQDLIGQPQHF. The CDR3 nucleotides are TGTGCCAGCAGCCAAGATCTAATCGGCCAGCCCCAGCATTTT.